The 30 T cell receptor beta chains below come from one sample, sequenced in a study of T cell responses to AZD1222 COVID-19 vaccine. Profiling relied on immunoSEQ multiplex PCR, and the TCRdb table lists in-frame clones only, not all of them. The repertoire has about 120,000 clones, 88% of them found once; the top ten carry around a sixth. The sample in question was peripheral blood, obtained on day 0 of MenACWY control vaccination. These receptors came from an adult in good health.

The rearrangement links TRBV7-9 to TRBJ2-2, with 8 bases aligning to TRBD2. The J segment lost 4 bases and the V segment lost 3 bases, leaving 7 bases of the junction unmatched. CDR3 size: 16 residues. Germline V lookup: CDR1 SEHNR, CDR2 FQNEAQ (reference sequence). CDR3 bases: TGTGCCAGCAGCTTCATAGCGGGGCTTGGCACCGGGGAGCTGTTTTTT. This gives the protein CASSFIAGLGTGELFF.

The J gene is TRBJ2-3, the V gene TRBV18; D gene uncertain. The germline gives CDR1 KGHSH, CDR2 LQKENI. This CDR3 has 15 residues. V lost 0 bases and J 2 bases, leaving 9 bases between the germline ends. The CDR3 sequence is CASSPPNTPTDTQYF. The CDR3 bases are TGTGCCAGCTCACCACCTAACACTCCCACAGATACGCAGTATTTT. Supplemented by reference TRBV18 and TRBJ2-3, the full variable domain reads NAGVMQNPRHLVRRRGQEARLRCSPMKGHSHVYWYRQLPEEGLKFMVYLQKENIIDESGMPKERFSAEFPKEGPSILRIQQVVRGDSAAYFCASSPPNTPTDTQYFGPGTRLTVL.

The chain recombines TRBV2 with TRBJ1-1; possible D gene TRBD1, 5 bases. Between the trimmed V and J ends, which lost 6 bases and 2 bases, there was a span of 16 bases. This CDR3 contains 15 residues. The germline CDR1 and CDR2 sequences are SNHLY and FYNNEI. In nucleotides, the CDR3 is TGTGCCAGCAGAGCGTTTGGGGGAATAAACACTGAAGCTTTCTTT. Translation gives CASRAFGGINTEAFF.

The chain couples TRBV6-5 to TRBJ2-7; maybe TRBD2 (5 bases). This CDR3 spans 14 amino acids. Deletions cut 3 bases from V and 0 bases from J, with 9 bases between. Germline V gene sequence: CDR1 MNHEY, CDR2 SVGAGI. The CDR3 region has the DNA TGTGCCAGCAGTTATTACCGGGACTCCTACGAGCAGTACTTC. Encoded protein: CASSYYRDSYEQYF.

The chain uses TRBV2 and TRBJ1-6, with TRBD1 as a possible D gene (6 bases). The CDR3 is made up of 16 amino acids. The V gene's germline CDR1 is SNHLY and CDR2 FYNNEI. The CDR3 loop reads CAKGRGTAAVNSPLHF. CDR3 coding DNA: TGTGCAAAGGGCAGGGGTACGGCAGCGGTTAATTCACCCCTCCACTTT.

This clone was detected only once. The J gene is TRBJ1-3, the V gene TRBV7-6; no firm D call. The CDR3 runs 14 residues. Germline assignment: CDR1 SGHVS and CDR2 FNYEAQ. Trimming stripped 3 bases from V and 4 bases from J, with 10 bases between. CDR3 amino acids: CASSFDPGGNTIYF. The CDR3 DNA reads as TGTGCCAGCAGCTTCGACCCGGGCGGAAACACCATATATTTT.

The CDR3 region has the DNA TGTGCCAGCAGTTACTCGAGCCGGGACCCTAATGAAAAACTGTTTTTT. This sequence encodes CASSYSSRDPNEKLFF. This chain connects TRBV6-6 to TRBJ1-4, with D possibly TRBD1 on 5 matching bases. The V gene lost 0 bases and the J gene lost 3 bases, with 11 bases spanning the gap. In germline, CDR1 is MNHNY, CDR2 SVGAGI (reference sequence). The CDR3 has 16 residues.

The sample holds one count of this clone. The V gene is TRBV4-1, the J gene TRBJ2-1; D perhaps matches TRBD1 (5 bases). Germline V gene data show CDR1 as MGHRA and CDR2 as YSYEKL. Trimming left V 3 bases short and J 9 bases short, with 18 bases between. The CDR3 has 15 amino acids. As DNA, the CDR3 is TGCGCCAGCAGCCAGGAACCCAGGGTTTCCGGTGAGCAGTTCTTC. It codes for CASSQEPRVSGEQFF.

The chain uses TRBV20-1 and TRBJ1-5; D unresolved. The germline V and J ends were trimmed by 3 bases and 9 bases, with 12 bases remaining between them. This CDR3 has 12 residues. Per germline, CDR1 DFQATT and CDR2 SNEGSKA (reference sequence). The CDR3 coding sequence is TGCAGTGCTAGTGCCCACGCTGGGCCCCAGCATTTT. This sequence encodes CSASAHAGPQHF.

V is TRBV2 and J is TRBJ2-7; D possibly corresponds to TRBD2 (6 bases). V was trimmed by 6 bases and J by 6 bases, leaving 15 bases between them. The CDR3 sequence is 13 residues long. Germline CDR1 SNHLY, CDR2 FYNNEI. The CDR3 protein is CASRRALASEQYF. The DNA for the CDR3 is TGTGCCAGCAGGAGGGCACTAGCTAGCGAGCAGTACTTC.

A single count supports this clone. This chain uses TRBV6-6 with TRBJ2-1; the match to TRBD2 covers 14 bases. V shed 6 bases, J shed 0 bases, and the junction held 13 bases outside the gene matches. The CDR3 is made up of 20 amino acids. Germline assignment: CDR1 MNHNY and CDR2 SVGAGI (reference sequence). CDR3 coding DNA: TGTGCCAGCAGCCTCGGGACTAGCGGGAGCGCCGGTAGCTCCTACAATGAGCAGTTCTTC. This encodes CASSLGTSGSAGSSYNEQFF.

In this sample, this clone turned up once. The CDR3 protein is CSVEGVNYGYTF. The CDR3 nucleotides are TGCAGCGTTGAAGGGGTTAACTATGGCTACACCTTC. The J gene is TRBJ1-2, the V gene TRBV29-1; D uncertain. CDR1 and CDR2 from the germline V gene are SQVTM and ANQGSEA. Trimming took 1 base from V and 1 from J, leaving 4 bases between them. The CDR3 covers 12 residues. The full variable domain, with the rest looked up from reference TRBV29-1 and TRBJ1-2, is SAVISQKPSRDICQRGTSLTIQCQVDSQVTMMFWYRQQPGQSLTLIATANQGSEATYESGFVIDKFPISRPNLTFSTLTVSNMSPEDSSIYLCSVEGVNYGYTFGSGTRLTVV.

The rearrangement links TRBV7-9 to TRBJ2-1; D is perhaps TRBD1 (5 bases). V lost 1 base to trimming and J lost 0 bases, with 10 bases between them. Germline lookup yields CDR1 SEHNR and CDR2 FQNEAQ (reference sequence). The CDR3 covers 16 residues. The CDR3 DNA sequence: TGTGCCAGCAGCTTAGACCAGGGCAGCTCCTACAATGAGCAGTTCTTC. It is translated as CASSLDQGSSYNEQFF.

This chain links TRBV6-1 with TRBJ1-3; D may be TRBD1 (5 bases). This CDR3 contains 16 residues. CDR1 and CDR2 from the germline V gene are MNHNS and SASEGT. Trimming took off 3 bases at V and 0 bases at J, with 12 bases between the two ends. This chain's CDR3 is CASSEGGTSSGNTIYF. The CDR3 region has the DNA TGTGCCAGCAGTGAGGGGGGGACTTCCTCTGGAAACACCATATATTTT.

V gene TRBV18 combines with J gene TRBJ1-1; 9 bases fit TRBD1. From germline, CDR1 is KGHSH and CDR2 LQKENI. Germline trimming cut 2 bases from V and 0 bases from J; bases unmatched to any gene: 4. The CDR3 is 16 residues long. In DNA, the CDR3 is TGTGCCAGCTCACCAAAGGGACAGGGTTTGAACACTGAAGCTTTCTTT. Translating gives CASSPKGQGLNTEAFF.

This chain connects TRBV5-1 to TRBJ2-1, with D perhaps TRBD2 (6 bases). This CDR3 is 16 amino acids long. Germline V CDR1 and CDR2: SGHRS, YFSETQ. The V and J ends lost 4 bases and 7 bases respectively, with 21 bases between them. The CDR3 here is CASSPMTEGPGNEQFF. CDR3 sequence (DNA): TGCGCCAGCAGCCCTATGACGGAGGGGCCGGGGAATGAGCAGTTCTTC.

The CDR3 here is CASSPEYNEQFF. The CDR3 nucleotides read TGCGCCAGCAGCCCTGAGTACAATGAGCAGTTCTTC. This rearrangement joins TRBV5-1 to TRBJ2-1; no firm D call. Germline V gene data show CDR1 as SGHRS and CDR2 as YFSETQ. The V end was cut by 4 bases, the J end by 4 bases, with 6 bases between. CDR3 length: 12 amino acids.

The chain uses TRBV4-1 and TRBJ2-7; the D is unclear. Deletions cut 1 base from V and 7 bases from J, with 11 bases between. Germline CDR1 MGHRA, CDR2 YSYEKL. The CDR3 contains 13 residues. CDR3 protein: CASSQGPAHEQYF. CDR3 nucleotide sequence: TGCGCCAGCAGCCAAGGGCCAGCACATGAGCAGTACTTC.

This chain uses TRBV5-1 with TRBJ2-5; the D gene is possibly TRBD2 (5 bases). The CDR3 sequence is 14 residues long. The germline V gene has CDR1 SGHRS and CDR2 YFSETQ. V was trimmed by 2 bases and J by 7 bases, leaving 15 bases between them. The CDR3 DNA reads TGCGCCAGCAGCTTCTCTGGACGGGAAGGGACCCAGTACTTC. This gives the protein CASSFSGREGTQYF.

The genes are TRBV28 and TRBJ1-3; D is ambiguous. V lost 7 bases to trimming and J lost 0 bases, with 10 bases between them. CDR1 and CDR2 from the germline V gene are MDHEN and SYDVKM. The CDR3 has 14 residues. The CDR3 reads CASTFSVSGNTIYF. As DNA, the CDR3 is TGTGCCAGCACCTTTTCTGTCTCTGGAAACACCATATATTTT.

CDR3 DNA: TGCGCCAGCAGTGATACGACAGCGGATACGCAGTATTTT. Translation gives CASSDTTADTQYF. V usage is TRBV10-1 and J usage is TRBJ2-3; D possibly corresponds to TRBD1 (5 bases). CDR1 is WNHNN and CDR2 is SYGVQD in the germline V gene (reference sequence). The CDR3 totals 13 residues. Trimming cost V 3 bases and J 6 bases, with 10 bases left between them.

V is TRBV27 and J is TRBJ1-5; no reliable D call. In germline, CDR1 is MNHEY, CDR2 SMNVEV (reference sequence). This CDR3 comprises 12 residues. V was trimmed by 5 bases and J by 7 bases, leaving 9 bases between them. The CDR3 DNA reads TGTGCCAGCAGTATCCTTGGGCAGCCCCAGCATTTT. Its translation: CASSILGQPQHF.

This clone appeared once. The chain is built from TRBV2 and TRBJ2-1; 11 bases are shared with TRBD2. Trimming at V came to 6 bases and at J to 0 bases, leaving 13 bases not matched to a gene. The CDR3 sequence is 19 residues long. Germline V gives CDR1 SNHLY, CDR2 FYNNEI. The CDR3: CASRGLAVFQPDSYNEQFF. The CDR3 region has the DNA TGTGCCAGCAGGGGACTAGCGGTCTTCCAACCCGACTCCTACAATGAGCAGTTCTTC.

This clone was observed a single time. The rearrangement links TRBV7-9 to TRBJ1-2; 7 nucleotides agree with TRBD1. J gave up 6 bases and V 7 bases, and 8 bases lay outside the gene matches. The length of the CDR3 is 13 residues. Germline V lookup: CDR1 SEHNR, CDR2 FQNEAQ (reference sequence). CDR3 sequence: CASTFNRGNGYTF. The CDR3 coding sequence is TGTGCCAGCACCTTCAACAGGGGAAATGGCTACACCTTC.

The CDR3 is CASSLGFMTEAFF. The CDR3 coding sequence is TGTGCCAGCAGCTTGGGTTTTATGACTGAAGCTTTCTTT. The V gene is TRBV7-6, the J gene TRBJ1-1; D is unclear. The V and J ends lost 3 bases and 5 bases respectively, with 10 bases between them. CDR3 length equals 13 residues. Per the germline V gene, CDR1 is SGHVS and CDR2 is FNYEAQ.

The chain is built from TRBV5-1 and TRBJ2-2; 12 nucleotides line up with TRBD1. Germline CDR1 is SGHRS and CDR2 is YFSETQ. The CDR3 is 14 residues long. The V and J ends lost 7 bases and 7 bases, in that order; junction bases with no gene match: 5. The CDR3 protein is CASRDRGPDGELFF. The CDR3 nucleotides read TGCGCCAGCCGGGACAGGGGGCCAGACGGGGAGCTGTTTTTT.

The V and J genes are TRBV7-9 and TRBJ1-1; D may be TRBD1 (5 bases). Germline V lookup: CDR1 SEHNR, CDR2 FQNEAQ (reference sequence). The length of the CDR3 is 12 residues. Trimming pared 5 bases from V and 7 bases from J, leaving 11 bases between. The CDR3 sequence: CASSRTQFEAFF. The CDR3 DNA is TGTGCCAGCAGCCGGACACAATTTGAAGCTTTCTTT. The entire variable domain, with the rest obtained from reference TRBV7-9 and TRBJ1-1, is as follows: DTGVSQNPRHKITKRGQNVTFRCDPISEHNRLYWYRQTLGQGPEFLTYFQNEAQLEKSRLLSDRFSAERPKGSFSTLEIQRTEQGDSAMYLCASSRTQFEAFFGQGTRLTVV.

This clone has just a few counts. The chain employs TRBV28 and TRBJ1-1; perhaps TRBD1 as D (6 bases). The germline V gene encodes CDR1 MDHEN and CDR2 SYDVKM. This CDR3 spans 16 amino acids. Trimming cost V 7 bases and J 0 bases, with 18 bases left between them. The CDR3 here is CASKREGGSMNTEAFF. Written as DNA, the CDR3 is TGTGCCAGCAAGAGGGAGGGGGGATCCATGAACACTGAAGCTTTCTTT.

The rearrangement links TRBV7-2 to TRBJ1-5; D not resolved. The CDR3 has 13 amino acids. V was shortened by 0 bases and J by 6 bases, with 6 bases between the two germline ends. Germline V lookup: CDR1 SGHTA, CDR2 FQGNSA. CDR3 amino acids: CASSLAEGQPQHF. Here the CDR3 DNA reads TGTGCCAGCAGCTTAGCTGAAGGTCAGCCCCAGCATTTT.

The chain has TRBV5-1 and TRBJ1-1; D is unresolved. The CDR3 covers 12 residues. Germline V gene sequence: CDR1 SGHRS, CDR2 YFSETQ. Trimming left V 0 bases short and J 7 bases short, with 7 bases between. The CDR3: CASSLVAVEAFF. CDR3 nucleotide sequence: TGCGCCAGCAGCTTGGTGGCAGTTGAAGCTTTCTTT.